This entry lists 29 T cell receptor beta chains sequenced from one sample in a study of OX40 agonist ivuxolimab in advanced cancers. The method was immunoSEQ multiplex PCR; TCRdb's version includes in-frame clones alone and lacks a portion of them. Of 42,000 or so clones in the sample, 82% were seen once. Sequencing was performed on CD4+ or CD8+ T cells sorted from blood, taken in a trial of the OX40 agonist ivuxolimab. These receptors originate from an adult with an advanced solid tumor such as melanoma, head and neck, liver or kidney cancer.

The chain has TRBV15 and TRBJ2-5; TRBD1 matches 7 bases. Germline-derived CDR1 and CDR2 are LNHNV and YYDKDF (reference sequence). The CDR3 length is 15 residues. Trimming took 5 bases from V and 0 from J; bases not matched to a gene: 6. CDR3 sequence: CATSETGMYQETQYF. CDR3 DNA sequence: TGTGCCACCAGCGAGACAGGGATGTACCAAGAGACCCAGTACTTC. Filled out from reference TRBV15 and TRBJ2-5, the complete variable domain reads DAMVIQNPRYQVTQFGKPVTLSCSQTLNHNVMYWYQQKSSQAPKLLFHYYDKDFNNEADTPDNFQSRRPNTSFCFLDIRSPGLGDTAMYLCATSETGMYQETQYFGPGTRLLVL.

The chain combines TRBV4-3 with TRBJ2-4, with no clear D. Germline V gene data show CDR1 as LGHNA and CDR2 as YSLEER. This CDR3 comprises 16 residues. Trimming stripped 0 bases from V and 7 bases from J, with 16 bases between. The CDR3 nucleotides are TGCGCCAGCAGCCAAGATAGAATGTTAAGCAATAACATTCAGTACTTC. It is translated as CASSQDRMLSNNIQYF.

This chain connects TRBV7-9 to TRBJ1-6; TRBD1 agrees at 7 bases. V dropped 5 bases and J dropped 0; count of bases not matched to a gene: 10. CDR1 is SEHNR, CDR2 FQNEAQ, per germline (reference sequence). CDR3 length equals 18 residues. CDR3 DNA sequence: TGTGCCAGCAGCGTGGGGGTGGGACAGAGCTCCTATAATTCACCCCTCCACTTT. Translated: CASSVGVGQSSYNSPLHF.

The J gene is TRBJ1-2, the V gene TRBV4-1; 8 nucleotides agree with TRBD1. From germline, CDR1 is MGHRA and CDR2 YSYEKL. The CDR3 is 15 amino acids. Trimming took 0 bases from V and 6 from J; bases not matched to a gene: 6. The CDR3 bases are TGCGCCAGCAGCCAAGACGACAGGGGAGTGGATGGCTACACCTTC. Its protein product is CASSQDDRGVDGYTF.

The J gene is TRBJ2-2, the V gene TRBV13; 10 bases align to TRBD1. Trimming at V came to 5 bases and at J to 3 bases, leaving 6 bases not matched to a gene. The CDR3 is 16 residues long. Germline V gives CDR1 PRHDT, CDR2 FYEKMQ (reference sequence). The CDR3 loop is CASSPLGTGDTGELFF. The DNA for the CDR3 is TGTGCCAGCAGCCCCCTTGGGACAGGGGACACCGGGGAGCTGTTTTTT.

V and J are TRBV19 and TRBJ1-1; 7 bases line up with TRBD1. Germline loops: CDR1 LNHDA, CDR2 SQIVND (reference sequence). CDR3 length equals 14 residues. V was clipped by 6 bases and J by 3 bases; unmatched bases: 7. CDR3 amino acids: CASREGAQDTEAFF. DNA for the CDR3: TGTGCCAGTAGGGAGGGGGCCCAGGACACTGAAGCTTTCTTT.

CDR3 residues: CASSKTGLAGAGELFF. The CDR3 DNA reads as TGCGCCAGCAGCAAAACGGGACTAGCGGGGGCCGGGGAGCTGTTTTTT. The gene calls are TRBV5-1 and TRBJ2-2; 14 bases agree with TRBD2. V was clipped by 4 bases and J by 6 bases; unmatched bases: 5. Germline loops: CDR1 SGHRS, CDR2 YFSETQ. The CDR3 has 16 amino acids.

This clone occurred a few times. V and J are TRBV19 and TRBJ1-1; D remains unclear. CDR3 length equals 15 residues. Germline V gene sequence: CDR1 LNHDA, CDR2 SQIVND (reference sequence). With 5 bases removed from V and 0 bases from J, the gap between germline ends came to 13 bases. CDR3 sequence reads: CASSEALGLNTEAFF. The CDR3 bases are TGTGCCAGTAGTGAGGCCCTAGGCCTGAACACTGAAGCTTTCTTT.

The chain is built from TRBV1 and TRBJ1-2. TRBV1 is recorded as a pseudogene. CDR3 length equals 16 residues. In DNA form, the CDR3 reads TGCACCAGCAGAATTCTTCGTGTGCGAAAGACCTATGGCTACACCTTC. Translated, it gives CTSRILRVRKTYGYTF.

This rearrangement joins TRBV2 to TRBJ1-1; unclear D gene. There are 12 residues in the CDR3. Per the germline V gene, CDR1 is SNHLY and CDR2 is FYNNEI. Trimming removed 2 bases from V and 5 bases from J, with 6 bases in between. As DNA, the CDR3 is TGTGCCAGCAGTGAACCCTTTACTGAAGCTTTCTTT. Amino acid sequence: CASSEPFTEAFF.

V is TRBV7-2 and J is TRBJ1-2; maybe TRBD1 (6 bases). V was shortened by 1 base and J by 3 bases, with 18 bases between the two germline ends. This CDR3 is 17 amino acids long. Germline values: CDR1 SGHTA, CDR2 FQGNSA. The CDR3 reads CASSLEATGPSHYGYTF. DNA for the CDR3: TGTGCCAGCAGCTTAGAGGCGACAGGTCCTAGTCACTATGGCTACACCTTC. The variable domain in full, completed from reference TRBV7-2 and TRBJ1-2, reads GAGVSQSPSNKVTEKGKDVELRCDPISGHTALYWYRQSLGQGLEFLIYFQGNSAPDKSGLPSDRFSAERTGGSVSTLTIQRTQQEDSAVYLCASSLEATGPSHYGYTFGSGTRLTVV.

In DNA, the CDR3 is TGCGCCAGCAGCTTTACCACAGATACGCAGTATTTT. It codes for CASSFTTDTQYF. The chain recombines TRBV5-1 with TRBJ2-3; D is ambiguous. Germline loops: CDR1 SGHRS, CDR2 YFSETQ. V lost 2 bases and J 2 bases, leaving 3 bases between the germline ends. The length of the CDR3 is 12 residues.

V and J are TRBV7-9 and TRBJ1-1; TRBD1 aligns across 9 bases. This CDR3 is 15 amino acids long. Looked up from germline, CDR1 is SEHNR and CDR2 is FQNEAQ (reference sequence). Trimming took 5 bases from V and 5 from J; bases not matched to a gene: 9. Here the CDR3 DNA reads TGTGCCAGCAGCCGACAGGGACAGGGAGGGACTGAAGCTTTCTTT. This sequence encodes CASSRQGQGGTEAFF.

This sequence joins TRBV4-3 and TRBJ1-3; weak D call: TRBD1 (5 bases). The V and J ends lost 0 bases and 3 bases respectively, with 9 bases between them. Germline V CDR1 and CDR2: LGHNA, YSLEER. The CDR3 runs 15 residues. The CDR3 nucleotides are TGCGCCAGCAGCCAAGAAGGGACGTATGGAAACACCATATATTTT. Translation gives CASSQEGTYGNTIYF.

The rearrangement uses TRBV15 and TRBJ2-5; 12 bases are a match to TRBD1. The V gene's germline CDR1 is LNHNV and CDR2 YYDKDF (reference sequence). The CDR3 runs to 16 residues. V lost 1 base and J lost 4; bases outside the gene matches: 4. The CDR3 nucleotides are TGTGCCACCAGCAGAGCGGGACAGGGGGCGCGAGAGACCCAGTACTTC. It translates to CATSRAGQGARETQYF.

CDR3 sequence (DNA): TGTGCCAGCAGCCCCGCGTTCGGCGAGCAGTACTTC. As protein: CASSPAFGEQYF. The chain carries TRBV7-9 and TRBJ2-7; D remains ambiguous. Looked up from germline, CDR1 is SEHNR and CDR2 is FQNEAQ (reference sequence). V was shortened by 5 bases and J by 6 bases, with 11 bases between the two germline ends. The CDR3 is made up of 12 amino acids.

The V and J genes are TRBV7-2 and TRBJ2-7; tentative D call: TRBD2 (5 bases). V lost 2 bases and J 0 bases, leaving 11 bases between the germline ends. From germline, CDR1 is SGHTA and CDR2 FQGNSA. The CDR3 length is 15 residues. CDR3 residues: CASSLRGWSSYEQYF. The CDR3 coding sequence is TGTGCCAGCAGCTTAAGAGGGTGGAGCTCCTACGAGCAGTACTTC.

This rearrangement joins TRBV6-5 to TRBJ1-1; D is undetermined. This CDR3 contains 13 residues. Deletions cut 11 bases from V and 0 bases from J, with 13 bases between. Germline CDR1 MNHEY, CDR2 SVGAGI. Here the CDR3 reads CAVSEGMNTEAFF. CDR3 in DNA: TGTGCCGTCTCCGAGGGAATGAACACTGAAGCTTTCTTT.

In this sample, this clone turned up once. V is TRBV6-5 and J is TRBJ1-1, with D unclear. V lost 2 bases to trimming and J lost 3 bases, with 10 bases between them. There are 14 residues in the CDR3. CDR1 and CDR2 (germline): MNHEY, SVGAGI. CDR3 protein: CASSYGLGYTEAFF. The CDR3 nucleotides are TGTGCCAGCAGTTACGGTTTAGGGTACACTGAAGCTTTCTTT.

The count of this clone is one. The chain carries TRBV4-3 and TRBJ2-7; unclear D gene. The V end lost 1 base, the J end lost 0 bases, and 16 bases lay between the germline ends. The CDR3 is made up of 17 amino acids. CDR1 and CDR2 (germline): LGHNA, YSLEER. The CDR3 nucleotides read TGCGCCAGCAGCCAAGGAACGGACGGATCGAGCTCCTACGAGCAGTACTTC. Translating it yields CASSQGTDGSSSYEQYF.

The rearrangement uses TRBV27 and TRBJ1-5; 8 nucleotides match TRBD1. V dropped 6 bases and J dropped 7; count of bases not matched to a gene: 17. CDR1 is MNHEY, CDR2 SMNVEV, per germline (reference sequence). The CDR3 is 17 residues long. The CDR3 protein is CASSSVVPDRGGQPQHF. As DNA, the CDR3 is TGTGCCAGCAGCTCTGTCGTCCCCGACAGGGGAGGACAGCCCCAGCATTTT.

The chain links TRBV7-9 to TRBJ2-3; no firm D call. CDR1 is SEHNR, CDR2 FQNEAQ, per germline (reference sequence). This CDR3 comprises 14 residues. Trimming shortened V by 5 bases and J by 0 bases, and 9 bases separated the two germline ends. CDR3 sequence reads: CASSPPTSTDTQYF. For the CDR3, the DNA is TGTGCCAGCAGCCCCCCGACTAGCACAGATACGCAGTATTTT.

The chain employs TRBV27 and TRBJ2-3, with 11 positions matching TRBD2. Germline V gives CDR1 MNHEY, CDR2 SMNVEV (reference sequence). CDR3 length: 15 amino acids. The V gene end was trimmed by 4 bases and the J gene end by 5 bases; junction bases not matched to a gene: 5. The CDR3 coding sequence is TGTGCCAGCAGTTCCGCTAGCGGGGGGCTAGATACGCAGTATTTT. Encoded protein: CASSSASGGLDTQYF.

The V call is TRBV6-1, the J call TRBJ2-7, with 8 bases fitting TRBD1. The CDR3 runs 15 residues. Germline-derived CDR1 and CDR2 are MNHNS and SASEGT. J was trimmed by 1 base and V by 11 bases; bases with no gene match: 13. The CDR3 DNA reads TGTGCCGTACAGGGGGGAGCTGAAACATCCTACGAGCAGTACTTC. The encoded protein is CAVQGGAETSYEQYF.

CDR3: CASSPGQGLAQYF. DNA for the CDR3: TGCGCCAGCAGCCCGGGACAGGGGTTGGCCCAGTACTTC. The chain has TRBV5-1 and TRBJ2-5; 10 bases fit TRBD1. The CDR3 runs to 13 residues. The ends lost 4 bases at V and 9 bases at J; junction bases unmatched: 6. Per germline, CDR1 SGHRS and CDR2 YFSETQ.

This sequence joins TRBV7-3 and TRBJ2-1, with D uncertain. From germline, CDR1 is SGHTA and CDR2 FQGTGA. The V end was cut by 5 bases, the J end by 6 bases, with 14 bases between. The CDR3 extends over 14 amino acids. The CDR3 region is CASSPDLTTNEQFF. CDR3 sequence (DNA): TGTGCCAGCAGCCCAGATCTGACAACCAATGAGCAGTTCTTC.

This clone was recorded once. The chain combines TRBV5-4 with TRBJ2-3, with D possibly being TRBD1 (6 bases). This CDR3 comprises 14 residues. V was cut by 0 bases and J by 6 bases, with 11 bases left in between. CDR1 is SGHNT and CDR2 is YYREEE in the germline V gene (reference sequence). The CDR3 spells CASSLGGPYDTQYF. For the CDR3, the DNA is TGTGCCAGCAGCTTGGGGGGGCCATACGATACGCAGTATTTT.

The chain has TRBV12-5 and TRBJ2-2, with D possibly being TRBD2 (5 bases). This CDR3 region has 14 residues. The ends were cut back, 0 bases at V and 6 bases at J, with 8 bases in the middle. Germline values: CDR1 LGHNT, CDR2 FRNRAP. DNA for the CDR3: TGTGCTAGTGGTTTGGTACAGAGGGCCGGGGAGCTGTTTTTT. It specifies CASGLVQRAGELFF.

The chain has TRBV4-1 and TRBJ2-7; possible D gene TRBD2, 5 bases. Germline V gene lookup returns CDR1 MGHRA and CDR2 YSYEKL. Trimming took 4 bases from V and 8 from J, leaving 15 bases between them. The CDR3 contains 13 residues. The CDR3 DNA follows: TGCGCCAGCAGCCCAGCGGTCACGGAAAAGCAGTACTTC. Its protein is CASSPAVTEKQYF.